The next 5 T cell receptor beta chains were all read from a single sample in a study of Ad26.COV2.S vaccination and SARS-CoV-2 variants. The treatment is: roughly 20 received Ad26.COV2.S at low or high dose, single or two shots; five or six received placebo; per-sample allocation not given. Sample collection was performed on day 63 after the first vaccine or placebo injection. Measured with immunoSEQ multiplex PCR; TCRdb has only the in-frame clones, and not every one. The table has 300,000 to 450,000 clones, 85% seen once; the top ten hold roughly 3.1%. Sample: peripheral blood, taken in a trial of Ad26.COV2.S vaccine versus placebo. These receptors were obtained from a person between 18 and 60 years old who received the Ad26.COV2.S COVID-19 vaccine or a placebo.

The chain couples TRBV5-1 to TRBJ2-3; D unresolved. The CDR3 is 13 residues long. Trimming removed 2 bases from V and 4 bases from J, with 8 bases in between. CDR1 and CDR2 from the germline V gene are SGHRS and YFSETQ. The CDR3 nucleotides read TGCGCCAGCAGCTTAATCGTCGCAGATACGCAGTATTTT. Its protein is CASSLIVADTQYF.

The V gene is TRBV29-1, the J gene TRBJ1-2; D is undetermined. Germline V CDR1 and CDR2: SQVTM, ANQGSEA. Trimming stripped 1 base from V and 0 bases from J, with 15 bases between. This CDR3 contains 16 residues. The chain's CDR3 is CSVEGPDRRANYGYTF. CDR3 DNA: TGCAGCGTTGAAGGTCCCGACCGAAGAGCTAACTATGGCTACACCTTC.

The rearrangement uses TRBV28 and TRBJ2-7; D is uncertain. This CDR3 has 13 amino acids. Trimming removed 5 bases at V and 7 bases at J, with 15 bases between. Germline-derived CDR1 and CDR2 are MDHEN and SYDVKM. The CDR3 DNA follows: TGTGCCAGCAGTCCCCAGGTACCGAAAGAGCAGTACTTC. This sequence encodes CASSPQVPKEQYF.

The V and J genes are TRBV5-4 and TRBJ2-1, with TRBD2 matching 8 bases. CDR1 is SGHNT and CDR2 is YYREEE in the germline V gene (reference sequence). Trimming at V came to 2 bases and at J to 2 bases, leaving 3 bases not matched to a gene. This CDR3 is 15 amino acids long. The CDR3 bases are TGTGCCAGCAGCTTTAGCGGGGAAGCCTACAATGAGCAGTTCTTC. This gives the protein CASSFSGEAYNEQFF.

The CDR3 region is CASSPLADFDDEQYF. The CDR3 nucleotides are TGTGCCAGCTCACCTCTAGCCGACTTTGACGACGAGCAGTACTTC. The J gene is TRBJ2-7, the V gene TRBV18; the D gene is possibly TRBD2 (5 bases). The germline gives CDR1 KGHSH, CDR2 LQKENI. V was pared by 3 bases and J by 5 bases, with 17 bases between. The CDR3 has 15 residues.